What follows are 5 T cell receptor beta chains derived from one specimen sequenced in a study of type 1 and type 2 diabetes patients. Genomic DNA was the PCR template. A primer set of 30 forward and 13 reverse primers amplified the CDR3. Each CDR3 protein gets one entry after TCRdb re-called the multiplex PCR reads with MiXCR. The sample records under 300,000 distinct CDR3 sequences, roughly 44% being singletons. The sample taken for sequencing was peripheral blood mononuclear cells (PBMCs). Source of these receptors: a man between 18 and 35 years old with type 2 diabetes.

In DNA, the CDR3 is TGCGCCAGCAGCCAGCCGGGACAGGGACCCGACGAGCAGTACTTC. Amino acid sequence: CASSQPGQGPDEQYF. The chain has TRBV4-3 and TRBJ2-7; 9 bases line up with TRBD1. Germline trimming cut 3 bases from V and 5 bases from J; bases unmatched to any gene: 8. The CDR3 runs 15 residues. The germline V gene has CDR1 LGHNA and CDR2 YSLEER.

The chain joins TRBV30 to TRBJ1-6, with a possible D match to TRBD1 (5 bases). Trimming left V 7 bases short and J 8 bases short, with 18 bases between. CDR1 and CDR2 (germline): GTSNPN, SVGIG (reference sequence). This CDR3 contains 14 residues. The CDR3: CAYQGLTGDSPLHF. CDR3 nucleotide sequence: TGTGCCTACCAGGGACTGACGGGGGATTCACCCCTCCACTTT.

The rearrangement links TRBV4-2 to TRBJ2-7, with D possibly being TRBD2 (6 bases). Per the germline V gene, CDR1 is LGHNA and CDR2 is YNFKEQ. The CDR3 loop spans 15 amino acids. Trimming took 0 bases from V and 4 from J, leaving 13 bases between them. The CDR3: CASSQDRDGLYEQYF. CDR3 coding DNA: TGTGCCAGCAGCCAAGACCGGGACGGACTATACGAGCAGTACTTC.

For the CDR3, the DNA is TGTGCCAGCAGGGGGGACAGTAATTCACCCCTCCACTTT. This sequence encodes CASRGDSNSPLHF. The genes are TRBV2 and TRBJ1-6, with 7 bases that match TRBD1. The trim removed 6 bases at V and 6 bases at J, leaving 2 bases unmatched. The CDR3 sequence is 13 residues long. In germline, CDR1 is SNHLY, CDR2 FYNNEI.

This clonotype was found a few times. V usage is TRBV9 and J usage is TRBJ2-3; maybe TRBD2 (5 bases). This CDR3 region has 15 residues. Trimming removed 0 bases from V and 5 bases from J, with 13 bases in between. CDR1 and CDR2 (germline): SGDLS, YYNGEE. CDR3 bases: TGTGCCAGCAGCGTAGCAGCGGAGAAGGGAGATACGCAGTATTTT. Amino acids: CASSVAAEKGDTQYF.